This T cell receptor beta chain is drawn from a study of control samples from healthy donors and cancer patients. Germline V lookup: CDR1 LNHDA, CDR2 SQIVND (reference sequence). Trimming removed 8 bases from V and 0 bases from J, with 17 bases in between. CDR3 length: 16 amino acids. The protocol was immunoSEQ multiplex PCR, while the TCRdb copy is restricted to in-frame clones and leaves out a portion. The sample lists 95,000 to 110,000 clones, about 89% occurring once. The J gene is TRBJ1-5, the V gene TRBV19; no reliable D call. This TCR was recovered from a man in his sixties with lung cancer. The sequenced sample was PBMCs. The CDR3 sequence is CASRSASSDSNQPQHF. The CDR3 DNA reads TGTGCCAGTCGTTCGGCTTCCAGTGATAGCAATCAGCCCCAGCATTTT. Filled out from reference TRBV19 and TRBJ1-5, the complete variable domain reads DGGITQSPKYLFRKEGQNVTLSCEQNLNHDAMYWYRQDPGQGLRLIYYSQIVNDFQKGDIAEGYSVSREKKESFPLTVTSAQKNPTAFYLCASRSASSDSNQPQHFGDGTRLSIL.